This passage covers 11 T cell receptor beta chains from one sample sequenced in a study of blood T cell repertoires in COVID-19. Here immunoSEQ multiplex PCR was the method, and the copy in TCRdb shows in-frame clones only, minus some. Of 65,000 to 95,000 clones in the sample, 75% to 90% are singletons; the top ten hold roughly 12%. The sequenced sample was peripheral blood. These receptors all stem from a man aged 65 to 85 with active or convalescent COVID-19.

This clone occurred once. The chain's CDR3 is CATSRDRISGNTIYF. For the CDR3, the DNA is TGTGCCACCAGCAGAGACAGGATCTCTGGAAACACCATATATTTT. The chain recombines TRBV15 with TRBJ1-3; D remains unclear. There are 15 residues in the CDR3. V lost 0 bases and J lost 0, with 6 bases in between. Per the germline V gene, CDR1 is LNHNV and CDR2 is YYDKDF (reference sequence).

Here the CDR3 reads CASSQALRVSNQPQHF. The CDR3 nucleotides are TGCGCCAGCAGCCAGGCTCTGCGGGTTAGCAATCAGCCCCAGCATTTT. The chain links TRBV4-1 to TRBJ1-5; D not resolved. The germline CDR1 and CDR2 sequences are MGHRA and YSYEKL. V dropped 3 bases and J dropped 0 bases, with 12 bases sitting between them. The CDR3 contains 16 residues.

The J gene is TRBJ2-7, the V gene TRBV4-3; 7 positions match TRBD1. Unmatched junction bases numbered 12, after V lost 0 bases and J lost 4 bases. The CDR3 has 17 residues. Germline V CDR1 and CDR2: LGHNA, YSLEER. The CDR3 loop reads CASSQDASRGLLYEQYF. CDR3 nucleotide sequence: TGCGCCAGCAGCCAAGATGCTAGCAGGGGGTTATTGTACGAGCAGTACTTC.

The CDR3 nucleotides read TGTGCCAGCAGCTCGACCGAGGGGGATTACGAGCAGTACTTC. This translates into CASSSTEGDYEQYF. The chain combines TRBV21-1 with TRBJ2-7; TRBD1, the D gene given by the table, was not confirmed from the DNA. TRBV21-1 has pseudogene status. The CDR3 is made up of 14 amino acids.

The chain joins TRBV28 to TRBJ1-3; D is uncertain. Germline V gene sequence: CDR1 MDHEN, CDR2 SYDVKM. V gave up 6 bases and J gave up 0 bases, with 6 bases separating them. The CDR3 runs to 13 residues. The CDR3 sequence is CASRENSGNTIYF. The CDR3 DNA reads TGTGCCAGCAGAGAGAACTCTGGAAACACCATATATTTT.

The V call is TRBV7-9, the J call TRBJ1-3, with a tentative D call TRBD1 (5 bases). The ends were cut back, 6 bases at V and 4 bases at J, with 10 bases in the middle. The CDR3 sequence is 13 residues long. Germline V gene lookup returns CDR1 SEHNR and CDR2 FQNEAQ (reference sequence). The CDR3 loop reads CASRGGTGNTIYF. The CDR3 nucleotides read TGTGCCAGCAGGGGGGGAACCGGAAACACCATATATTTT. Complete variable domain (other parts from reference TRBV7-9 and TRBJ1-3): DTGVSQNPRHKITKRGQNVTFRCDPISEHNRLYWYRQTLGQGPEFLTYFQNEAQLEKSRLLSDRFSAERPKGSFSTLEIQRTEQGDSAMYLCASRGGTGNTIYFGEGSWLTVV.

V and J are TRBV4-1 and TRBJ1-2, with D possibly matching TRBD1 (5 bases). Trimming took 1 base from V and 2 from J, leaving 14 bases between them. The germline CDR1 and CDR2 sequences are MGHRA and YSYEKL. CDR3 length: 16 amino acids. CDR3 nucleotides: TGCGCCAGCAGCCAAGTCGGCCCAGGGCCCAACTATGGCTACACCTTC. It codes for CASSQVGPGPNYGYTF.

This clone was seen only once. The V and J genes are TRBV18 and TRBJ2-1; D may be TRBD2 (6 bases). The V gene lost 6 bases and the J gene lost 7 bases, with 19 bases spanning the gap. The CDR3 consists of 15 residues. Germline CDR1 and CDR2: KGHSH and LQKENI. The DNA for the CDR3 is TGTGCCAGCTCCAATGGGCACAGCGGGTTAAATGAGCAGTTCTTC. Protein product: CASSNGHSGLNEQFF.

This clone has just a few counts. CDR3 sequence: CASSAVGGTKQQYF. CDR3 sequence (DNA): TGTGCCAGCAGCGCTGTGGGGGGAACTAAGCAGCAGTACTTC. The chain has TRBV5-4 and TRBJ2-7; a possible D gene is TRBD2 (6 bases). Germline V gene data show CDR1 as SGHNT and CDR2 as YYREEE (reference sequence). V lost 4 bases, J lost 8 bases, and 19 bases lay in between. The length of the CDR3 is 14 residues.

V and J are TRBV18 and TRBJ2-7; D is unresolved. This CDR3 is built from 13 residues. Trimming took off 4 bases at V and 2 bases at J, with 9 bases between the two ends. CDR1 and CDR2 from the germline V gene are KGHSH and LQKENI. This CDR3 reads CASSLQSTYEQYF. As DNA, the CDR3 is TGTGCCAGCTCACTACAGTCAACCTACGAGCAGTACTTC.

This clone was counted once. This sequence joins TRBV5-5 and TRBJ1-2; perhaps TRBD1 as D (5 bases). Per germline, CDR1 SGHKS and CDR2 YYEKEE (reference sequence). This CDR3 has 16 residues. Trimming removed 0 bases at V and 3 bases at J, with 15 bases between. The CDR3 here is CASSLAQVLQYYGYTF. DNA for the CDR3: TGTGCCAGCAGCTTGGCACAGGTCCTTCAATACTATGGCTACACCTTC.